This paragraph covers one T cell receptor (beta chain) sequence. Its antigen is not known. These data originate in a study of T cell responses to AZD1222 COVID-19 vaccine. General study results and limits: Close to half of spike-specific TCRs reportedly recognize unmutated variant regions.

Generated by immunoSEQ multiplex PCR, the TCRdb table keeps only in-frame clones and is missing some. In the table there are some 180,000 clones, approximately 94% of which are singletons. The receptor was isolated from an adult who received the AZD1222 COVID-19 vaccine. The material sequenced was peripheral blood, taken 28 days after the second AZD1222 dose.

CDR3 coding DNA: TGCGCCAGCAGCTCCTCCATAGCGGGGGAGTTAAATGAGCAGTTCTTC. Its translation is CASSSSIAGELNEQFF. The V and J genes are TRBV5-1 and TRBJ2-1; 9 bases align to TRBD2. This CDR3 region has 16 residues. With V trimmed by 3 bases and J by 7 bases, 11 bases remained unmatched. Germline CDR1 and CDR2: SGHRS and YFSETQ. Together with reference TRBV5-1 and TRBJ2-1, the CDR3 gives the full variable domain: KAGVTQTPRYLIKTRGQQVTLSCSPISGHRSVSWYQQTPGQGLQFLFEYFSETQRNKGNFPGRFSGRQFSNSRSEMNVSTLELGDSALYLCASSSSIAGELNEQFFGPGTRLTVL.